Listed here are 3 T cell receptor beta chains from one sample, sequenced in a study of blood T cell repertoires in COVID-19. The repertoire was sequenced with immunoSEQ multiplex PCR; TCRdb's copy has only in-frame clones and lacks some. The sample holds about 300,000 clones; around 90% are singletons and the top ten take over 1%. Sequences were obtained from peripheral blood. The receptor set was obtained from a man in his 70s with acute or convalescent COVID-19.

The chain recombines TRBV7-2 with TRBJ1-2; perhaps TRBD1 as D (5 bases). This CDR3 is 12 amino acids long. CDR1 SGHTA and CDR2 FQGNSA come from the germline V gene. Trimming pared 1 base from V and 8 bases from J, leaving 8 bases between. CDR3 nucleotides: TGTGCCAGCAGCTTAGGAACAGGAGGCTACACCTTC. It codes for CASSLGTGGYTF.

The chain is built from TRBV28 and TRBJ2-7; 7 nucleotides line up with TRBD2. Looked up from germline, CDR1 is MDHEN and CDR2 is SYDVKM. CDR3 size: 16 residues. Germline trimming cut 6 bases from V and 2 bases from J; bases unmatched to any gene: 13. The chain's CDR3 is CASRSPSGTETYEQYF. In nucleotides, the CDR3 is TGTGCCAGCAGATCTCCAAGCGGGACGGAGACCTACGAGCAGTACTTC.

The chain is built from TRBV5-1 and TRBJ1-1, with no clear D. From germline, CDR1 is SGHRS and CDR2 YFSETQ. The CDR3 has 14 amino acids. V gave up 3 bases and J gave up 0 bases, with 9 bases separating them. CDR3 residues: CASSWSGMNTEAFF. Here the CDR3 DNA reads TGCGCCAGCAGCTGGTCAGGTATGAACACTGAAGCTTTCTTT.